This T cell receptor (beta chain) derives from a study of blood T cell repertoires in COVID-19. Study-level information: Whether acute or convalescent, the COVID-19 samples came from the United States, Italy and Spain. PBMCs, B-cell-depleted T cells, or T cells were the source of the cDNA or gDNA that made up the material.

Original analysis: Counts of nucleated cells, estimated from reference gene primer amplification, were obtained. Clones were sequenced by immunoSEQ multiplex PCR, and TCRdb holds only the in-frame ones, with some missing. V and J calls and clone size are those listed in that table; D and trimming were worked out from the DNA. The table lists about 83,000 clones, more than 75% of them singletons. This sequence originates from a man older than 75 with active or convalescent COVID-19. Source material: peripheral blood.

Written as DNA, the CDR3 is TGTGCCAGTAGCAACCTCGACAGGGCTGGAAACACCATATATTTT. Translating it yields CASSNLDRAGNTIYF. The genes are TRBV19 and TRBJ1-3; 7 bases are a match to TRBD1. Germline loops: CDR1 LNHDA, CDR2 SQIVND (reference sequence). V was pared by 6 bases and J by 2 bases, with 7 bases of the junction left unmatched. The CDR3 spans 15 residues.